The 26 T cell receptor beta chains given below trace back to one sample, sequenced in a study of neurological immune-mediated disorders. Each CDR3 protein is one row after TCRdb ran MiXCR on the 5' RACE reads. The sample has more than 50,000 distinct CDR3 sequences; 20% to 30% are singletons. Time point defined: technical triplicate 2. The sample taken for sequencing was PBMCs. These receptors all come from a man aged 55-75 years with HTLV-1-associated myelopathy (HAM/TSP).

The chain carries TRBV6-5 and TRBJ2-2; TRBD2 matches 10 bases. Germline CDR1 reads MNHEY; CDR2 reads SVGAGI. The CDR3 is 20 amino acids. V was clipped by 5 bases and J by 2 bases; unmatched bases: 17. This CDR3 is CASSRGTSVFRLVNTGELFF. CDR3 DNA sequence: TGTGCCAGCAGTAGAGGGACTAGCGTCTTTCGGTTGGTTAACACCGGGGAGCTGTTTTTT.

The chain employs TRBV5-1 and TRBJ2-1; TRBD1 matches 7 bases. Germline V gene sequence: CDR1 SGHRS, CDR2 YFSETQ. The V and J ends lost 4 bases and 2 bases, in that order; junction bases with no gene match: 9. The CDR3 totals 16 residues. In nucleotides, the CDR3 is TGCGCCAGCAGCGTACAGGGGTCGGTCACCTACAATGAGCAGTTCTTC. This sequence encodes CASSVQGSVTYNEQFF.

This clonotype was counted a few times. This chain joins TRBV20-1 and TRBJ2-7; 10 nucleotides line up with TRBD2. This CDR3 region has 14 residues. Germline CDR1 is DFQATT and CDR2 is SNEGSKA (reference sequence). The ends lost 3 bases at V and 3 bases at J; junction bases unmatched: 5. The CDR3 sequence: CSASGTSAHYEQYF. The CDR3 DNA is TGCAGTGCTAGCGGGACTAGCGCCCACTACGAGCAGTACTTC.

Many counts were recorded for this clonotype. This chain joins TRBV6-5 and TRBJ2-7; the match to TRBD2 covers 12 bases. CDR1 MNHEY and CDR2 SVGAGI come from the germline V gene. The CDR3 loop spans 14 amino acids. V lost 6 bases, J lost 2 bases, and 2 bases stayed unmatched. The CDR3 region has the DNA TGTGCCAGCAGACGGACTAGCGGGACCTACGAGCAGTACTTC. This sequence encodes CASRRTSGTYEQYF.

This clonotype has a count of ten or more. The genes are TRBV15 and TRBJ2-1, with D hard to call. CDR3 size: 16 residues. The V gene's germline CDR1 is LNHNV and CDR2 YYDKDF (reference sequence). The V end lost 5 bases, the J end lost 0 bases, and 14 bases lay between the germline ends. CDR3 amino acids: CATSRLKESSYNEQFF. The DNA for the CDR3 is TGTGCCACCAGCCGCCTCAAGGAAAGCTCCTACAATGAGCAGTTCTTC.

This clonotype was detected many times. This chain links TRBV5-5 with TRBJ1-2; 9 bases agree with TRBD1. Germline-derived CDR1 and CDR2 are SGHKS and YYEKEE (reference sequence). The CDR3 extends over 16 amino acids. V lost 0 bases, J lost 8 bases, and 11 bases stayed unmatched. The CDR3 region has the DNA TGTGCCAGCAGCTTGGCCCCTGACAGGGGGTCTCGCGGCTACACCTTC. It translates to CASSLAPDRGSRGYTF.

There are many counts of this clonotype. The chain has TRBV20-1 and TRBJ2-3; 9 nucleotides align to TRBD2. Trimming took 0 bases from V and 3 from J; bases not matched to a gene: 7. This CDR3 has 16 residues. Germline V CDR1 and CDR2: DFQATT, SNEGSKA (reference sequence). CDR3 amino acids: CSARDLSGGFTDTQYF. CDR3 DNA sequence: TGCAGTGCTAGAGATCTTAGCGGGGGATTTACAGATACGCAGTATTTT.

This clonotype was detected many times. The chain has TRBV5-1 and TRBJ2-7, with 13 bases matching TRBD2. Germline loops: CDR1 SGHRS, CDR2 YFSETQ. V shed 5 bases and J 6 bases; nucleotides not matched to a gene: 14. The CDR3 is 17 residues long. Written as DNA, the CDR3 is TGCGCCAGCAGTTCCTTGCCAGGACTAGCGGGAGAAGGCGAGCAGTACTTC. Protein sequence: CASSSLPGLAGEGEQYF.

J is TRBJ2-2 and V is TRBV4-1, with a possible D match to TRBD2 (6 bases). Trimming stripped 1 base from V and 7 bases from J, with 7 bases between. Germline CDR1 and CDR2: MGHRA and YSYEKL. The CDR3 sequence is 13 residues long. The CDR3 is CASSQGGVGELFF. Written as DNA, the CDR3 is TGCGCCAGCAGCCAAGGGGGGGTCGGGGAGCTGTTTTTT.

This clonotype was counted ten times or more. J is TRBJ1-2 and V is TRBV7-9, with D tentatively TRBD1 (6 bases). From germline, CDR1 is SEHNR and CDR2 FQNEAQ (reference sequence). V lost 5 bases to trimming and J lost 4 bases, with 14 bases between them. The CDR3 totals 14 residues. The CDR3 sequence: CASSREGVAYGYTF. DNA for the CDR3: TGTGCCAGCAGCCGGGAGGGGGTGGCCTATGGCTACACCTTC.

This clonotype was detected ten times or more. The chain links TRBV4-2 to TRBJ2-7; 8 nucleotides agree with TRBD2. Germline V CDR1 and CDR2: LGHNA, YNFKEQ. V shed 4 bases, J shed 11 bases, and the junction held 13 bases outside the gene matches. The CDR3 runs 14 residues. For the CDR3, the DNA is TGTGCCAGCAGCCCTCAGACTAGCGTGAGGGAGAAGTACTTC. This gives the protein CASSPQTSVREKYF.

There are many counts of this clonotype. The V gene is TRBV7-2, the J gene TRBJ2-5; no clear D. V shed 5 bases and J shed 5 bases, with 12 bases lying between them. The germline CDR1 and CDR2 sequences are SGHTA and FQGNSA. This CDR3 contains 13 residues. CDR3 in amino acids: CASSQRTQETQYF. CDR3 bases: TGTGCCAGCAGCCAAAGAACCCAGGAGACCCAGTACTTC.

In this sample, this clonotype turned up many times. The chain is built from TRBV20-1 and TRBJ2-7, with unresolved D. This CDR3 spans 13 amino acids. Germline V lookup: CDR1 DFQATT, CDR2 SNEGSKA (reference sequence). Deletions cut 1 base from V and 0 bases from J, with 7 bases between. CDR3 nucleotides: TGCAGTGCTAGAGTTGTCAGCTCCTACGAGCAGTACTTC. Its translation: CSARVVSSYEQYF.

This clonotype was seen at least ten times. The CDR3 sequence is CASNINRAGNDEQFF. The CDR3 coding sequence is TGTGCCAGCAACATAAACCGGGCAGGAAACGATGAGCAGTTCTTC. This chain connects TRBV7-9 to TRBJ2-1; D not resolved. The CDR3 is 15 amino acids. The ends were cut back, 7 bases at V and 8 bases at J, with 21 bases in the middle. Germline CDR1 is SEHNR and CDR2 is FQNEAQ (reference sequence).

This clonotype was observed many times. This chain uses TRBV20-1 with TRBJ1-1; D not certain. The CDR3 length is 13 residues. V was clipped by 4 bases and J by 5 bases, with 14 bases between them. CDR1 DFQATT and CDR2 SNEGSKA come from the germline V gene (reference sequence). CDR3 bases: TGCAGTGCTAAATACCTCATGGAAACTGAAGCTTTCTTT. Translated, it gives CSAKYLMETEAFF.

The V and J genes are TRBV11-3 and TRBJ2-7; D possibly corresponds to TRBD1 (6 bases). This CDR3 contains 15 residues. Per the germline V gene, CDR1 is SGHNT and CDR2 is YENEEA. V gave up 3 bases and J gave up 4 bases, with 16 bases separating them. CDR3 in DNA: TGTGCCAGCAGCTTTACCGGGACACAAGATTACGAGCAGTACTTC. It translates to CASSFTGTQDYEQYF.

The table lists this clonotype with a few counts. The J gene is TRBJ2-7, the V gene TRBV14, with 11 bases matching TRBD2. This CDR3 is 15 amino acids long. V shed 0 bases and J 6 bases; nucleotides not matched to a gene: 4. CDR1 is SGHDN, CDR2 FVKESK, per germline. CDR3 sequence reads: CASSQEQTSGSEQYF. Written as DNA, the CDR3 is TGTGCCAGCAGCCAAGAACAAACTAGCGGGAGCGAGCAGTACTTC.

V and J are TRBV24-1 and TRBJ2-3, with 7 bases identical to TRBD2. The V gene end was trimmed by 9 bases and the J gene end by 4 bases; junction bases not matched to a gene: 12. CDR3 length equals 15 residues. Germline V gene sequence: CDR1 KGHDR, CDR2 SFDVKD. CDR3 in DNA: TGTGCCACCGGTATGGCGGGAGACGGCCCAGATACGCAGTATTTT. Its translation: CATGMAGDGPDTQYF.

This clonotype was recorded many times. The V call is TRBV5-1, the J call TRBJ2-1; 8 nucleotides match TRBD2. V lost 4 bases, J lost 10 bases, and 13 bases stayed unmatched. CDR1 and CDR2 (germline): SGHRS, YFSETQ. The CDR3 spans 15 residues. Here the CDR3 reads CASSLGDSGVGEQFF. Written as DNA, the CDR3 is TGCGCCAGCAGCCTGGGTGATAGCGGGGTCGGCGAGCAGTTCTTC.

The DNA of the CDR3 is TGCGCCAGCAGCGCCTCCTCAGGGGGCGGGGAGCTGTTTTTT. The encoded protein is CASSASSGGGELFF. The J gene is TRBJ2-2, the V gene TRBV5-1; the match to TRBD1 covers 7 bases. CDR1 is SGHRS and CDR2 is YFSETQ in the germline V gene. V trimming: 4 bases; J trimming: 7 bases; junction bases outside the gene matches: 7. The CDR3 is 14 amino acids.

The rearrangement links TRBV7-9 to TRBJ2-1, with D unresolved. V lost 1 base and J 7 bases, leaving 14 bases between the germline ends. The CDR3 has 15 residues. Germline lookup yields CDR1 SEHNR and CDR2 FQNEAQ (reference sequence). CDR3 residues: CASSLVGLDTNEQFF. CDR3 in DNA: TGTGCCAGCAGCTTAGTTGGGCTAGATACGAATGAGCAGTTCTTC.

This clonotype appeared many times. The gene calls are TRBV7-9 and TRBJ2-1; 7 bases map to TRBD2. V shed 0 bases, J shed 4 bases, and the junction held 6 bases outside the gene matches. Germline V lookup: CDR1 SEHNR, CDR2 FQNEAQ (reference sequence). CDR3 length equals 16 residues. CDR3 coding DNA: TGTGCCAGCAGCTTAGCCTCTAGCGGACTTTACAATGAGCAGTTCTTC. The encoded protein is CASSLASSGLYNEQFF.

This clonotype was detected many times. The CDR3 DNA reads as TGCGCCAGCAGCCAAGGTTCCCAGGGAGGTGGCTACACCTTC. This encodes CASSQGSQGGGYTF. The chain uses TRBV4-1 and TRBJ1-2; D may be TRBD1 (5 bases). The V gene's germline CDR1 is MGHRA and CDR2 YSYEKL. Trimming took 1 base from V and 7 from J, leaving 13 bases between them. The CDR3 covers 14 residues.

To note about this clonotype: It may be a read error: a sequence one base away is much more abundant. DNA of the CDR3: TGTGACAGCAGTTCCATAGCGGGAGGTCTTCGGAACGAGCAGTACTTC. Amino acid sequence: CDSSSIAGGLRNEQYF. The chain employs TRBV28 and TRBJ2-7, with 10 bases aligning to TRBD2. The CDR3 loop spans 16 amino acids. CDR1 is MDHEN and CDR2 is SYDVKM in the germline V gene. The complete variable domain, with remaining parts taken from reference TRBV28 and TRBJ2-7, reads DVKVTQSSRYLVKRTGEKVFLECVQDMDHENMFWYRQDPGLGLRLIYFSYDVKMKEKGDIPEGYSVSREKKERFSLILESASTNQTSMYLCDSSSIAGGLRNEQYFGPGTRLTVT.

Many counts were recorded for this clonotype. As DNA, the CDR3 is TGCAGTGCCCTCTGGCGTAATACGCAGTATTTT. Encoded protein: CSALWRNTQYF. V usage is TRBV20-1 and J usage is TRBJ2-3; D not resolved. With 6 bases removed from V and 7 bases from J, the gap between germline ends came to 11 bases. Germline V lookup: CDR1 DFQATT, CDR2 SNEGSKA (reference sequence). The CDR3 runs to 11 residues.

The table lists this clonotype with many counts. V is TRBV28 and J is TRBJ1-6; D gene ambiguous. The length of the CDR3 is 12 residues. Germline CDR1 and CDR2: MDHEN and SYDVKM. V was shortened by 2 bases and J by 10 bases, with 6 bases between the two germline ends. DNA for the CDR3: TGTGCCAGCAGTTTAGAGGACTCACCCCTCCACTTT. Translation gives CASSLEDSPLHF.